This T cell receptor beta chain was captured in a study of identical twins. Study outcomes and limitations: Beta out-of-frame sequences showed weaker excess twin sharing. Donors were not followed over many years; analysis was cross-sectional.

CDR1 and CDR2 from the germline V gene are SQVTM and ANQGSEA. CDR3 size: 17 residues. With 3 bases removed from V and 1 base from J, the gap between germline ends came to 19 bases. This clonotype showed up just a few times. Antigen: not known. Template switching introduced a universal primer site, and the cDNA bore unique molecular identifiers. TCRdb used MiXCR to reprocess the 5' RACE reads, holding one entry per CDR3 protein. The profile shows approximately 890,000 distinct CDR3 sequences, about 12% of them singletons. With no exceptions, donors were healthy Caucasians. These same data were also listed under a study on yellow fever vaccine responses in identical twins.

The V gene is TRBV29-1, the J gene TRBJ1-3; unclear D gene. Sequenced sample: PBMCs. The clonotype originates from a woman younger than 30 in good health. The CDR3 DNA follows: TGCAGCGTTGAGGTTGGATCCCGCCGGCTGTCTGGAAACACCATATATTTT. This codes for CSVEVGSRRLSGNTIYF.